Described below is a single T cell receptor (beta chain) sequence and its context. This sample is part of a study of blood T cell repertoires in COVID-19. Study details: Sources were T cells, B-cell-depleted T cells, or PBMCs; the material itself was cDNA or gDNA.

The CDR3 sequence is 15 residues long. The V segment lost 2 bases and the J segment 4 bases; nucleotides outside the gene matches: 8. Looked up from germline, CDR1 is LGHDT and CDR2 is YNNKEL (reference sequence). Measured with immunoSEQ multiplex PCR; TCRdb has only the in-frame clones, and not every one. The data show about 100,000 clones, over 65% seen once. The V gene is TRBV3-1 (or the pseudogene TRBV3-2), the J gene TRBJ2-7; 7 nucleotides line up with TRBD1. Sequences were obtained from peripheral blood. This receptor was taken from a human donor in a cohort sampled during active COVID-19. The CDR3 loop is CASSQKWDREYEQYF. The CDR3 DNA is TGTGCCAGCAGCCAAAAATGGGACAGAGAATACGAGCAGTACTTC.